This is a list of T cell receptor beta chains from one sample in a study of chemoradiotherapy in HPV16-positive cancers. Only in-frame clones appear in the TCRdb table, and some are missing; sequencing was by immunoSEQ multiplex PCR. This sample has approximately 9,000 clones, with about 79% found just once. The sample was collected from a patient who underwent chemoradiotherapy. The receptors were gathered from a human donor with HPV-associated anogenital cancer. Both conserved end residues are part of each CDR3. A D gene is named only where the DNA matches it firmly. Rows may omit the clone size; those that give it use once, few, many or a size class.

J gene	clone size	D gene	V gene	CDR3 DNA	CDR3 protein
TRBJ2-4	-	-	TRBV9	TGTGCCAGCAGCCCCCCCGGTGCCAAAAACATTCAGTACTTC	CASSPPGAKNIQYF
TRBJ2-7	-	TRBD2	TRBV11-2	TGTGCCAGCAGCTTCCCGACTAGCGGGGGGTCCTACGAGCAGTACTTC	CASSFPTSGGSYEQYF
TRBJ2-6	-	-	TRBV4-3	TGCGCCAGCAGCCAAGGGACAGCCTCTGGGGCCAACGTCCTGACTTTC	CASSQGTASGANVLTF
TRBJ1-4	-	-	TRBV21-1	TGTGCCAGCAGCAATTCGTCGACCTCGGACAGGGGACGGGGAAAACTGTTTTTT	CASSNSSTSDRGRGKLFF
TRBJ2-1	-	TRBD2	TRBV6-4	TGTGCCAGCAGTGCACTAGCGGGGGGGCATGGGGAGCAGTTCTTC	CASSALAGGHGEQFF
TRBJ2-3	once	TRBD2	TRBV7-9	TGTGCCAGCAGCGTAGCGGGGGGGGTCTCCGATACGCAGTATTTT	CASSVAGGVSDTQYF
TRBJ2-3	-	-	TRBV14	TGTGCCAGCAGCATCCCGGGACCGGGCACAGATACGCAGTATTTT	CASSIPGPGTDTQYF
TRBJ2-2	few	TRBD2	TRBV2	TGTGCCAGCAGTGAAGCAGCGGGGGGCCTTAGCACCGGGGAGCTGTTTTTT	CASSEAAGGLSTGELFF
TRBJ1-2	-	TRBD1	TRBV13	TGTGCCAGCAGCCGGACAGGGAATGGCTACACCTTC	CASSRTGNGYTF
TRBJ1-6	-	-	TRBV28	TGTGCCAGCAGTCCCCCGAGAGGTGCCCTCCACTTT	CASSPPRGALHF
TRBJ2-7	few	-	TRBV11-2	TGTGCCAGCACAAGGGGTAATGGCGGATCCTACGAGCAGTACTTC	CASTRGNGGSYEQYF
TRBJ1-5	-	-	TRBV19	TGTGCCAGTCGCACGGAGGGGCAGCCCCAGCATTTT	CASRTEGQPQHF
TRBJ2-5	-	-	TRBV7-2	TGTGCCAGCAGCTCCTACTGGGGGATTCAAGAGACCCAGTACTTC	CASSSYWGIQETQYF
TRBJ1-4	-	-	TRBV5-8	TGTGCCAGCAGCTCCCCTACAGGAACAACTAATGAAAAACTGTTTTTT	CASSSPTGTTNEKLFF
TRBJ1-5	once	-	TRBV4-3	TGCGCCAGCAGCCAAGAGGTCGCCGGACAGTTCAATCAGCCCCAGCATTTT	CASSQEVAGQFNQPQHF
TRBJ1-1	-	-	TRBV14	TGTGCCAGCAGCCAAGCGGGGGTCGGACGGTTGAACACTGAAGCTTTCTTT	CASSQAGVGRLNTEAFF
TRBJ1-1	-	TRBD1	TRBV23-1	TGCGCCAGCAGTCAATGGGCGTGGGACAGGGGGATAGCTGAAGCTTTCTTT	CASSQWAWDRGIAEAFF
TRBJ2-7	-	-	TRBV6-1	TGTGCCAGCAGTGAATTTGGGGGAAAAGCCTACGAGCAGTACTTC	CASSEFGGKAYEQYF
TRBJ1-1	-	-	TRBV6-1	TGTGCCAGCAGTGAAGCCCGACATAAGTGGGACACTGAAGCTTTCTTT	CASSEARHKWDTEAFF
TRBJ2-5	-	TRBD2	TRBV2	TGTGCCAGCAGTGACCAGGCGGGAGGGCAAGAGACCCAGTACTTC	CASSDQAGGQETQYF
TRBJ1-1	-	-	TRBV30	TGTGCCTGGAGTGATCCGGCGACGGGGAACACTGAAGCTTTCTTT	CAWSDPATGNTEAFF
TRBJ1-2	-	-	TRBV28	TGTGCCAGCAGTTTCTATTCGGGGGCTAACTATGGCTACACCTTC	CASSFYSGANYGYTF
TRBJ1-1	-	-	TRBV14	TGTGCCAGCAGCCTCCGTCCGGGGAACACTGAAGCTTTCTTT	CASSLRPGNTEAFF
TRBJ1-1	-	-	TRBV6-6	TGTGCCACCCTGGTAGGCGGTGAAGCTTTCTTT	CATLVGGEAFF
TRBJ2-5	-	-	TRBV6-1	TGTGCCAGCTCCAGGGCCCTAGGCCGAGAGACCCAGTACTTC	CASSRALGRETQYF
TRBJ2-1	-	TRBD2	TRBV5-1	TGCGCCAGCAGCTTGACTAGCGGGGTATCCTACAATGAGCAGTTCTTC	CASSLTSGVSYNEQFF
TRBJ2-1	-	TRBD2	TRBV4-3	TGCGCCAGCAGCCAAAGGAGCGGGATGGGCAATGAGCAGTTCTTC	CASSQRSGMGNEQFF
TRBJ1-2	-	-	TRBV6-1	TGTGCCAGCAGTGAGGGAACTACCCGGGGCTATGGCTACACCTTC	CASSEGTTRGYGYTF